Each of the 24 T cell receptor beta chains below was sequenced from the same sample in a study of shared clonotypes between healthy human individuals. Method: immunoSEQ multiplex PCR; TCRdb's copy keeps in-frame clones and lacks some. The top ten hold about 11% of the sample, which has under 600,000 clones, around 80% seen once. Sequenced input: PBMCs. The receptors were gathered from a woman aged 40 to 50 in good health. Some clones in this sample may be carry-over from other donors' samples.

This clone was counted a single time. The CDR3 sequence: CSVSTDSSYEQYF. The CDR3 DNA reads TGCAGCGTTTCGACGGATAGCTCCTACGAGCAGTACTTC. The chain joins TRBV29-1 to TRBJ2-7; D is ambiguous. V shed 5 bases and J shed 0 bases, with 11 bases lying between them. The CDR3 runs to 13 residues. Germline CDR1 is SQVTM and CDR2 is ANQGSEA.

The chain is built from TRBV9 and TRBJ1-1; the D is unclear. V was shortened by 7 bases and J by 7 bases, with 14 bases between the two germline ends. This CDR3 contains 12 residues. CDR1 and CDR2 from the germline V gene are SGDLS and YYNGEE. The CDR3 region is CASGPGLSEAFF. The CDR3 DNA reads TGTGCCAGCGGGCCAGGACTAAGTGAAGCTTTCTTT.

The rearrangement uses TRBV14 and TRBJ2-2, with TRBD2 matching over 7 bases. Trimming removed 1 base from V and 0 bases from J; junction bases left unmatched: 5. Germline-derived CDR1 and CDR2 are SGHDN and FVKESK. This CDR3 spans 17 amino acids. This chain's CDR3 is CASSQGGTSANTGELFF. For the CDR3, the DNA is TGTGCCAGCAGCCAAGGGGGAACTAGCGCGAACACCGGGGAGCTGTTTTTT.

The chain carries TRBV18 and TRBJ2-7, with TRBD2 as a possible D gene (5 bases). This CDR3 region has 13 residues. Germline CDR1 and CDR2: KGHSH and LQKENI. V lost 3 bases to trimming and J lost 5 bases, with 11 bases between them. The chain's CDR3 is CASSPALEDEQYF. The CDR3 DNA is TGTGCCAGCTCACCCGCGCTGGAGGACGAGCAGTACTTC.

V usage is TRBV10-3 and J usage is TRBJ2-6; the D is unclear. V was pared by 0 bases and J by 0 bases, with 15 bases between. Germline V gives CDR1 ENHRY, CDR2 SYGVKD. The CDR3 covers 19 residues. This chain's CDR3 is CAISESGTLTSSGANVLTF. In nucleotides, the CDR3 is TGTGCCATCAGTGAGTCGGGCACTTTGACCTCCTCTGGGGCCAACGTCCTGACTTTC.

This clone came up a few times. V is TRBV27 and J is TRBJ2-5; D is possibly TRBD1 (6 bases). The J call may be in error: the DNA end matches TRBJ2-7 better. The CDR3 extends over 15 amino acids. CDR1 and CDR2 (germline): MNHEY, SMNVEV (reference sequence). The CDR3 protein is CASSLAGTPPYEQYF. CDR3 sequence (DNA): TGTGCCAGCAGTCTCGCCGGGACACCACCCTACGAGCAGTACTTC.

This sequence joins TRBV18 and TRBJ1-2, with TRBD1 matching over 9 bases. The CDR3 sequence is 17 residues long. From germline, CDR1 is KGHSH and CDR2 LQKENI. J was trimmed by 5 bases and V by 3 bases; bases with no gene match: 13. CDR3 DNA sequence: TGTGCCAGCTCACCCTCCGGGACAGGGACTGTTAATTATGGCTACACCTTC. Translation gives CASSPSGTGTVNYGYTF.

This clone was counted at least ten times. Other DNA sequences in the sample encode the same CDR3. This chain uses TRBV19 with TRBJ2-7, with D possibly matching TRBD1 (6 bases). V gave up 0 bases and J gave up 1 base, with 22 bases separating them. CDR1 and CDR2 from the germline V gene are LNHDA and SQIVND (reference sequence). This CDR3 is 19 amino acids long. This CDR3 is CASSIDPSPDRTTSYEQYF. The DNA of the CDR3 is TGTGCCAGTAGTATAGATCCGTCTCCCGACAGGACGACGTCCTACGAGCAGTACTTC.

This sequence joins TRBV4-1 and TRBJ2-7, with D possibly being TRBD1 (6 bases). There are 15 residues in the CDR3. Trimming removed 1 base at V and 2 bases at J, with 12 bases between. Germline V CDR1 and CDR2: MGHRA, YSYEKL. The CDR3 reads CASSQGDMRTYEQYF. Here the CDR3 DNA reads TGCGCCAGCAGCCAAGGGGACATGCGAACCTACGAGCAGTACTTC.

The sample holds a few counts of this clone. The chain combines TRBV5-1 with TRBJ2-3; 13 bases map to TRBD2. The V and J ends lost 4 bases and 2 bases, in that order; junction bases with no gene match: 4. The length of the CDR3 is 16 residues. The germline gives CDR1 SGHRS, CDR2 YFSETQ. In DNA, the CDR3 is TGCGCCAGCAGCAGGGGACTAGCGGGGTTCACAGATACGCAGTATTTT. It is translated as CASSRGLAGFTDTQYF.

This clone appeared a few times. The chain couples TRBV27 to TRBJ2-5; no clear D. V was shortened by 5 bases and J by 3 bases, with 19 bases between the two germline ends. The CDR3 contains 16 residues. Germline V gives CDR1 MNHEY, CDR2 SMNVEV (reference sequence). The CDR3 spells CASSQLPPTAKETQYF. The CDR3 nucleotides are TGTGCCAGCAGTCAACTTCCCCCTACAGCGAAAGAGACCCAGTACTTC.

This clone has just a few counts. The chain has TRBV7-9 and TRBJ1-1; 10 bases match TRBD1. Trimming took 5 bases from V and 6 from J; bases not matched to a gene: 6. The CDR3 has 14 amino acids. Germline CDR1 SEHNR, CDR2 FQNEAQ (reference sequence). The CDR3: CASSIRDRGAEAFF. The DNA for the CDR3 is TGTGCCAGCAGCATCCGGGACAGGGGAGCTGAAGCTTTCTTT.

This clone was detected ten times or more. This rearrangement joins TRBV18 to TRBJ1-1; maybe TRBD1 (5 bases). The CDR3 is 13 residues long. CDR1 and CDR2 from the germline V gene are KGHSH and LQKENI. Trimming left V 2 bases short and J 11 bases short, with 15 bases between. The CDR3 loop reads CASSPRGGVSAFF. The CDR3 DNA reads as TGTGCCAGCTCACCAAGGGGCGGGGTTTCGGCTTTCTTT.

The rearrangement uses TRBV6-1 and TRBJ1-3; TRBD1 is a possible D gene (5 bases). The CDR3 totals 14 residues. CDR1 and CDR2 from the germline V gene are MNHNS and SASEGT. The CDR3 DNA sequence: TGTGCGGGCTCTGTGGGGGACTCTGGAAACACCATATATTTT. Translated, it gives CAGSVGDSGNTIYF.

CDR3 region: CASSRSGTARTNYGYTF. The CDR3 DNA is TGCGCCAGCAGCAGATCCGGGACAGCCCGTACTAACTATGGCTACACCTTC. The chain is built from TRBV5-1 and TRBJ1-2, with 7 bases fitting TRBD1. V trimming: 4 bases; J trimming: 0 bases; junction bases outside the gene matches: 12. CDR1 and CDR2 from the germline V gene are SGHRS and YFSETQ. This CDR3 comprises 17 residues.

This clone was counted between two and nine times. V and J are TRBV2 and TRBJ2-6, with TRBD1 as a possible D gene (5 bases). V was cut by 4 bases and J by 4 bases, with 17 bases left in between. CDR1 is SNHLY and CDR2 is FYNNEI in the germline V gene. This CDR3 has 17 residues. CDR3 sequence reads: CASSGGIGVRGANVLTF. Written as DNA, the CDR3 is TGTGCCAGCAGTGGTGGCATAGGGGTTCGGGGGGCCAACGTCCTGACTTTC.

Remarks on this clone: This same CDR3 is encoded by further DNA sequences in the sample. CDR3: CASSLGAGENEKLFF. The CDR3 DNA reads TGTGCCAGCAGCTTAGGGGCAGGGGAGAATGAAAAACTGTTTTTT. V usage is TRBV7-9 and J usage is TRBJ1-4; maybe TRBD1 (6 bases). The CDR3 is 15 amino acids. The germline gives CDR1 SEHNR, CDR2 FQNEAQ (reference sequence). V dropped 1 base and J dropped 5 bases, with 11 bases sitting between them.

The CDR3 spells CSASPGLKAFF. Written as DNA, the CDR3 is TGCAGTGCTAGCCCAGGGCTCAAAGCTTTCTTT. The rearrangement uses TRBV20-1 and TRBJ1-1; maybe TRBD1 (5 bases). The CDR3 has 11 amino acids. Germline assignment: CDR1 DFQATT and CDR2 SNEGSKA (reference sequence). V dropped 3 bases and J dropped 9 bases, with 11 bases sitting between them.

This clone appeared a single time. The chain joins TRBV9 to TRBJ2-3; either TRBD1 or TRBD2 may supply D (5 bases each). This CDR3 is built from 15 residues. Trimming cost V 4 bases and J 2 bases, with 14 bases left between them. Germline V gene sequence: CDR1 SGDLS, CDR2 YYNGEE. The CDR3 DNA reads TGTGCCAGCAGCCAACACGGGGCCCTCACAGATACGCAGTATTTT. Translating it yields CASSQHGALTDTQYF.

Written as DNA, the CDR3 is TGTGCCAGCTCACCAGTGACAGGTGCTTCTGGAAACACCATATATTTT. Translated, it gives CASSPVTGASGNTIYF. The chain couples TRBV18 to TRBJ1-3, with D possibly TRBD1 on 6 matching bases. The germline V gene has CDR1 KGHSH and CDR2 LQKENI. The CDR3 is made up of 16 amino acids. V was trimmed by 2 bases and J by 1 base, leaving 12 bases between them.

V and J are TRBV21-1 and TRBJ2-7; the DNA was not used to check the table's D call, TRBD1. TRBV21-1 is a pseudogene. The CDR3 loop spans 19 amino acids. This chain's CDR3 is CASSNPLDRGSNDLYEQYF. Here the CDR3 DNA reads TGTGCCAGCAGCAATCCCCTGGACAGGGGCTCCAACGACCTCTACGAGCAGTACTTC.

The chain employs TRBV30 and TRBJ2-5; TRBD2 matches 13 bases. The length of the CDR3 is 16 residues. The V gene end was trimmed by 4 bases and the J gene end by 4 bases; junction bases not matched to a gene: 9. In germline, CDR1 is GTSNPN, CDR2 SVGIG (reference sequence). The CDR3 coding sequence is TGTGCCTGGACCAAAGGACTAGCGGGAGTCGGAGAGACCCAGTACTTC. Translated, it gives CAWTKGLAGVGETQYF.

Regarding this clone: The junction does not match germline at one end; this may be a read error. The V and J genes are TRBV19 and TRBJ1-1; D might be TRBD1 (6 bases). CDR3 length: 15 residues. Germline CDR1 and CDR2: LNHDA and SQIVND (reference sequence). The CDR3 region is CASRIGQTGWTEAFF. DNA of the CDR3: TGTGCCAGTAGAATAGGACAGACGGGATGGACTGAAGCTTTCTTT.

Details on this clone: Additional DNA sequences in this sample encode the identical CDR3. The chain employs TRBV27 and TRBJ1-5; weak D call: TRBD1 (6 bases). V was pared by 7 bases and J by 0 bases, with 31 bases between. The germline CDR1 and CDR2 sequences are MNHEY and SMNVEV (reference sequence). The CDR3 spans 21 residues. CDR3 loop: CASMIRGARYLGQHSNQPQHF. CDR3 bases: TGTGCCAGCATGATACGGGGGGCTCGATATTTAGGTCAACATAGCAATCAGCCCCAGCATTTT.